This TCR beta chain was observed in a study of blood T cell repertoires in COVID-19. Study-level information: Both acute and convalescent COVID-19 samples were obtained from the United States, Italy and Spain.

The protocol was immunoSEQ multiplex PCR, while the TCRdb copy is restricted to in-frame clones and leaves out a portion. The sample contains about 320,000 clones, 87% of which appear only once. Participants were aged about 18 to 90 years, lived in over 20 US areas, and enrolled virtually. Cohorts were based on clinical histories the participants reported. Cohort 3 recovery required two negative PCRs, clearance, or symptom resolution. J lost 5 bases, V lost 8 bases, and 7 bases had no gene match. The CDR3 contains 12 residues. CDR1 SQVTM and CDR2 ANQGSEA come from the germline V gene. Sequencing was carried out using PBMCs or T cells enriched from blood (not recorded which). The chain combines TRBV29-1 with TRBJ1-1, with 8 bases fitting TRBD1. The TCR was taken from a woman in her 30s who had recovered from COVID-19. CDR3 coding DNA: TGCAGCACAGGGGGTAGGGGGACTGAAGCTTTCTTT. This encodes CSTGGRGTEAFF.